The following is a T cell receptor (beta chain) sequence with its context. V shed 4 bases and J shed 2 bases, with 15 bases lying between them. The CDR3 sequence is 15 residues long. Germline assignment: CDR1 SGHDN and CDR2 FVKESK. This sample was taken from a study of blood T cell repertoires in COVID-19. In the study overall: COVID-19 samples from acute and convalescent phases originated in the United States, Italy and Spain.

Only in-frame clones appear in the TCRdb table, and some are missing; sequencing was by immunoSEQ multiplex PCR. The table has approximately 89,000 clones, 78% seen once. The TCR originated in a man aged 70-80 years with COVID-19, enrolled during active disease. The sequencing sample was made of peripheral blood. The J gene is TRBJ2-7, the V gene TRBV14; possibly TRBD2 for D (6 bases). This chain's CDR3 is CASSPYSGSTYEQYF. The CDR3, as DNA: TGTGCCAGCAGCCCTTATAGCGGTAGCACCTACGAGCAGTACTTC.